The text below deals with one T cell receptor (beta chain). This sample was included in a study of cytomegalovirus exposure and HLA in healthy donors. Study information: In terms of ancestry, the Caucasian-associated cluster contained around four fifths of the 350 to 450 genotyped donors.

The PCR contained 60 Vbeta and 13 Jbeta primers. The table came from immunoSEQ multiplex PCR; TCRdb's copy has only in-frame clones and leaves some out. The repertoire holds approximately 140,000 clones, about 81% seen once, with less than 6.5% in the top ten. V lost 2 bases and J lost 6, with 14 bases in between. The CDR3 sequence is 15 residues long. The germline CDR1 and CDR2 sequences are LNHDA and SQIVND (reference sequence). The chain joins TRBV19 to TRBJ2-1, with D possibly TRBD2 on 5 matching bases. The TCR sequence derives from a woman in her thirties or forties in good health and CMV-seropositive. Sequencing was carried out using PBMCs. CDR3 in DNA: TGTGCCAGTAGTATATTCGGTGGGAGAGGCAATGAGCAGTTCTTC. It translates to CASSIFGGRGNEQFF.